One and the same sample provided the 6 T cell receptor beta chains below, sequenced in a study of cytomegalovirus exposure and HLA in healthy donors. PCR amplification relied on 60 Vbeta primers (plus 13 Jbeta primers). This table comes from immunoSEQ multiplex PCR, and its TCRdb copy is limited to in-frame clones, with some not included. The sample has 150,000 to 170,000 clones, about 85% seen once. The material sequenced was PBMCs. These receptors were taken from a man aged 25 to 40 in good health and CMV-seropositive.

The chain recombines TRBV15 with TRBJ2-1, with D maybe TRBD2 (6 bases). The CDR3 contains 16 residues. Germline V lookup: CDR1 LNHNV, CDR2 YYDKDF (reference sequence). Trimming cost V 0 bases and J 5 bases, with 14 bases left between them. The CDR3 loop is CATSRDVTSRHNEQFF. DNA for the CDR3: TGTGCCACCAGCAGAGATGTAACTAGCCGCCACAATGAGCAGTTCTTC.

The J gene is TRBJ2-6, the V gene TRBV7-9, with D tentatively TRBD2 (5 bases). The V end was cut by 5 bases, the J end by 0 bases, with 14 bases between. Looked up from germline, CDR1 is SEHNR and CDR2 is FQNEAQ (reference sequence). The CDR3 contains 17 residues. Written as DNA, the CDR3 is TGTGCCAGCAGCCCCCGGGGTGCTAGCTCTGGGGCCAACGTCCTGACTTTC. Amino acid sequence: CASSPRGASSGANVLTF.

The V gene is TRBV30, the J gene TRBJ2-5; 7 bases map to TRBD1. The ends lost 3 bases at V and 4 bases at J; junction bases unmatched: 5. This CDR3 has 13 amino acids. Germline V lookup: CDR1 GTSNPN, CDR2 SVGIG (reference sequence). Here the CDR3 DNA reads TGTGCCTGGAGCGGACAGGATCGAGAGACCCAGTACTTC. Protein: CAWSGQDRETQYF.

The chain combines TRBV5-4 with TRBJ1-2; TRBD1 is a possible D gene (5 bases). Per germline, CDR1 SGHNT and CDR2 YYREEE (reference sequence). V was shortened by 4 bases and J by 4 bases, with 14 bases between the two germline ends. This CDR3 comprises 14 residues. This CDR3 reads CASSHQGSVYGYTF. The CDR3 nucleotides read TGTGCCAGCAGCCATCAGGGAAGCGTCTATGGCTACACCTTC.

V gene TRBV5-4 combines with J gene TRBJ2-3; 11 nucleotides align to TRBD2. J was trimmed by 1 base and V by 1 base; bases with no gene match: 5. CDR1 and CDR2 from the germline V gene are SGHNT and YYREEE (reference sequence). The CDR3 consists of 17 residues. CDR3 DNA sequence: TGTGCCAGCAGCTTGAAGGTAGCGGGAGGGGGCACAGATACGCAGTATTTT. This encodes CASSLKVAGGGTDTQYF.

V usage is TRBV7-6 and J usage is TRBJ1-1, with D maybe TRBD1 (6 bases). The CDR3 is made up of 16 amino acids. Trimming left V 1 base short and J 0 bases short, with 12 bases between. Germline values: CDR1 SGHVS, CDR2 FNYEAQ. The CDR3 reads CASSLGGTLMNTEAFF. CDR3 in DNA: TGTGCCAGCAGCTTAGGGGGGACACTCATGAACACTGAAGCTTTCTTT.